The 30 T cell receptor beta chains in this list originate from one sample, sequenced in a study of CD8 T cells in ankylosing spondylitis. Study-wide findings and caveats: The study identified a TCR beta motif of eight highly homologous variants that appeared characteristic of ankylosing spondylitis blood.

These receptors' targets are unknown. TCRdb passed the 5' RACE reads through MiXCR, listing each CDR3 protein once. The sample consists of about 540,000 distinct CDR3 sequences, approximately 12% of them appearing once. The sequencing sample was made of blood, either unsorted or a sorted T cell fraction (not recorded which). These receptors all stem from a male donor with ankylosing spondylitis.

The chain joins TRBV20-1 to TRBJ2-7, with TRBD1 matching 7 bases. V lost 3 bases to trimming and J lost 3 bases; unmatched junction nucleotides: 5. This CDR3 has 13 residues. Per germline, CDR1 DFQATT and CDR2 SNEGSKA (reference sequence). The CDR3, as DNA: TGCAGTGCTAGCGGACAGGCTAACTACGAGCAGTACTTC. Translated, it gives CSASGQANYEQYF.

This clonotype was seen a handful of times. The chain recombines TRBV19 with TRBJ2-1; D may be TRBD2 (5 bases). Germline-derived CDR1 and CDR2 are LNHDA and SQIVND (reference sequence). The CDR3 spans 14 residues. V was pared by 1 base and J by 6 bases, with 10 bases between. The CDR3 sequence: CASSIAEEVNEQFF. The CDR3, as DNA: TGTGCCAGTAGTATAGCCGAGGAGGTCAATGAGCAGTTCTTC.

This clonotype was seen only a few times. This chain connects TRBV7-8 to TRBJ2-1; a possible D gene is TRBD2 (7 bases). The CDR3 is 15 residues long. Germline CDR1 and CDR2: SGHVS and FQNEAQ. With 5 bases removed from V and 9 bases from J, the gap between germline ends came to 20 bases. In nucleotides, the CDR3 is TGTGCCAGCAGCCCACCGGGGGGCGCAGGGGCTGAGCAGTTCTTC. As protein: CASSPPGGAGAEQFF.

This clonotype has ten or more counts. This chain joins TRBV24-1 and TRBJ2-2; perhaps TRBD2 as D (5 bases). Trimming cost V 0 bases and J 4 bases, with 11 bases left between them. CDR1 KGHDR and CDR2 SFDVKD come from the germline V gene. This CDR3 contains 16 residues. CDR3 sequence reads: CATSDLSGEVTGELFF. The CDR3 bases are TGTGCCACCAGTGATTTGTCCGGGGAAGTCACCGGGGAGCTGTTTTTT.

J is TRBJ2-5 and V is TRBV15; tentatively, D is TRBD1 or TRBD2 (5 bases each). The CDR3 totals 13 residues. Germline V gene sequence: CDR1 LNHNV, CDR2 YYDKDF (reference sequence). V was cut by 5 bases and J by 4 bases, with 11 bases left in between. The CDR3 is CATSPRERETQYF. In nucleotides, the CDR3 is TGTGCCACCAGCCCCAGGGAGCGAGAGACCCAGTACTTC.

This clonotype was seen a handful of times. The chain uses TRBV20-1 and TRBJ2-3, with 7 nucleotides matching TRBD1. CDR1 is DFQATT, CDR2 SNEGSKA, per germline (reference sequence). After removal of 6 bases from V and 5 bases from J, the junction contained 11 bases not matched to a gene. This CDR3 is built from 14 residues. CDR3 DNA: TGCAGTGCCCCGGACAGGCTAACGCGAGATACGCAGTATTTT. The encoded protein is CSAPDRLTRDTQYF.

V usage is TRBV4-2 and J usage is TRBJ2-1; unclear D gene. V shed 3 bases and J shed 8 bases, with 14 bases lying between them. This CDR3 has 14 amino acids. The germline V gene has CDR1 LGHNA and CDR2 YNFKEQ. The CDR3 spells CASSQGSGPDEQFF. DNA for the CDR3: TGTGCCAGCAGCCAGGGATCCGGCCCAGATGAGCAGTTCTTC.

This clonotype has only a few counts. This chain uses TRBV5-1 with TRBJ2-5; 10 bases are a match to TRBD2. Per the germline V gene, CDR1 is SGHRS and CDR2 is YFSETQ. CDR3 size: 15 residues. Unmatched junction bases numbered 5, after V lost 4 bases and J lost 2 bases. The CDR3 here is CASSTAGGPQETQYF. CDR3 nucleotides: TGCGCCAGCAGCACAGCGGGAGGGCCTCAAGAGACCCAGTACTTC.

This clonotype came up a few times. The chain recombines TRBV7-8 with TRBJ2-5, with 8 bases fitting TRBD1. The CDR3 spans 17 residues. With 5 bases clipped from V and 2 bases from J, the junction kept 13 bases outside the gene matches. Germline V CDR1 and CDR2: SGHVS, FQNEAQ. CDR3: CASSLRLRGTGQETQYF. The CDR3 DNA reads TGTGCCAGCAGCCTCCGACTTCGTGGGACAGGACAAGAGACCCAGTACTTC.

This clonotype came up a few times. The rearrangement uses TRBV7-9 and TRBJ2-3, with a tentative D call TRBD2 (5 bases). The CDR3 length is 14 residues. CDR1 is SEHNR and CDR2 is FQNEAQ in the germline V gene (reference sequence). Trimming removed 5 bases from V and 3 bases from J, with 12 bases in between. CDR3 in DNA: TGTGCCAGCAGCCACTCTCGGGATACAGATACGCAGTATTTT. It translates to CASSHSRDTDTQYF. Together with reference TRBV7-9 and TRBJ2-3, the CDR3 gives the full variable domain: DTGVSQNPRHKITKRGQNVTFRCDPISEHNRLYWYRQTLGQGPEFLTYFQNEAQLEKSRLLSDRFSAERPKGSFSTLEIQRTEQGDSAMYLCASSHSRDTDTQYFGPGTRLTVL.

The sample holds a few counts of this clonotype. This chain links TRBV11-2 with TRBJ2-1; no reliable D call. Trimming left V 4 bases short and J 0 bases short, with 10 bases between. The V gene's germline CDR1 is SGHAT and CDR2 FQNNGV. This CDR3 comprises 15 residues. The CDR3 DNA reads as TGTGCCAGCAGCTCCAGGACGGACTCCTACAATGAGCAGTTCTTC. It is translated as CASSSRTDSYNEQFF.

This rearrangement joins TRBV3-1 to TRBJ1-3, with a possible D match to TRBD1 (5 bases). The CDR3 length is 15 residues. Trimming took off 6 bases at V and 3 bases at J, with 15 bases between the two ends. Germline CDR1 LGHDT, CDR2 YNNKEL (reference sequence). CDR3 residues: CASSHTGISGNTIYF. Written as DNA, the CDR3 is TGTGCCAGCAGTCATACAGGTATCAGTGGAAACACCATATATTTT.

This clonotype was picked up a small number of times. J is TRBJ2-1 and V is TRBV7-6; no firm D call. The length of the CDR3 is 15 residues. Trimming took 5 bases from V and 0 from J, leaving 11 bases between them. Germline lookup yields CDR1 SGHVS and CDR2 FNYEAQ. The CDR3, as DNA: TGTGCCAGCAGCCTGGAATGGAGCTCCTACAATGAGCAGTTCTTC. Translated: CASSLEWSSYNEQFF.

This clonotype appeared a few times. J is TRBJ2-3 and V is TRBV11-2; 8 nucleotides align to TRBD2. This CDR3 comprises 18 residues. The J segment lost 2 bases and the V segment lost 1 base, leaving 11 bases of the junction unmatched. Germline CDR1 and CDR2: SGHAT and FQNNGV. In nucleotides, the CDR3 is TGTGCCAGCAGCTTAGGGACTCTGGTAGCGGGGATCACAGATACGCAGTATTTT. Translated, it gives CASSLGTLVAGITDTQYF.

The rearrangement links TRBV5-1 to TRBJ1-1, with a tentative D call TRBD1 (5 bases). The CDR3 sequence is 15 residues long. Germline V gene lookup returns CDR1 SGHRS and CDR2 YFSETQ. Trimming took off 2 bases at V and 5 bases at J, with 16 bases between the two ends. CDR3 coding DNA: TGCGCCAGCAGCTTCACCATCAGCTCAGGGACTGAAGCTTTCTTT. Protein: CASSFTISSGTEAFF.

This clonotype came up many times. This chain uses TRBV7-9 with TRBJ2-1, with a possible D match to TRBD2 (5 bases). CDR1 is SEHNR and CDR2 is FQNEAQ in the germline V gene (reference sequence). The length of the CDR3 is 14 residues. The V end was cut by 1 base, the J end by 5 bases, with 9 bases between. CDR3 in amino acids: CASSLDQRNNEQFF. The CDR3 DNA reads TGTGCCAGCAGCTTAGACCAGCGGAACAATGAGCAGTTCTTC.

This clonotype showed up just a few times. The chain carries TRBV7-9 and TRBJ1-4; maybe TRBD1 (6 bases). Germline-derived CDR1 and CDR2 are SEHNR and FQNEAQ (reference sequence). Trimming shortened V by 7 bases and J by 8 bases, and 17 bases separated the two germline ends. The CDR3 is 14 residues long. The CDR3 DNA follows: TGTGCCAGCACCCATCCAGGGGCTAGGGAAAAACTGTTTTTT. It codes for CASTHPGAREKLFF.

The chain combines TRBV5-4 with TRBJ1-2, with TRBD1 as a possible D gene (5 bases). The V gene lost 4 bases and the J gene lost 8 bases, with 18 bases spanning the gap. The CDR3 consists of 14 residues. Germline V gene sequence: CDR1 SGHNT, CDR2 YYREEE (reference sequence). The DNA for the CDR3 is TGTGCCAGCAGCCGGGACCAGCAGGGAGGCGGCTACACCTTC. It yields the protein CASSRDQQGGGYTF. Using reference TRBV5-4 and TRBJ1-2 for the parts outside the CDR3, the full variable domain is ETGVTQSPTHLIKTRGQQVTLRCSSQSGHNTVSWYQQALGQGPQFIFQYYREEENGRGNFPPRFSGLQFPNYSSELNVNALELDDSALYLCASSRDQQGGGYTFGSGTRLTVV.

The V gene is TRBV10-1, the J gene TRBJ2-1, with 8 bases matching TRBD2. In germline, CDR1 is WNHNN, CDR2 SYGVQD (reference sequence). V was pared by 3 bases and J by 3 bases, with 10 bases of the junction left unmatched. This CDR3 spans 17 amino acids. The CDR3 DNA is TGCGCCAGCAGTGAAGTAAGGAGCGGGAGAGGCTACAATGAGCAGTTCTTC. Translating it yields CASSEVRSGRGYNEQFF.

A few counts support this clonotype. The CDR3 here is CATSRKITGGYEQYV. CDR3 bases: TGTGCCACCAGCAGGAAGATTACAGGGGGCTACGAGCAGTACGTC. The rearrangement links TRBV15 to TRBJ2-7, with 8 bases lining up with TRBD1. The V segment lost 3 bases and the J segment 3 bases; nucleotides outside the gene matches: 7. Germline V CDR1 and CDR2: LNHNV, YYDKDF (reference sequence). The CDR3 sequence is 15 residues long.

A few counts support this clonotype. The rearrangement links TRBV18 to TRBJ2-1, with TRBD2 identical over 8 bases. The CDR3 sequence is 18 residues long. With 6 bases clipped from V and 4 bases from J, the junction kept 17 bases outside the gene matches. Germline V CDR1 and CDR2: KGHSH, LQKENI. The CDR3 DNA reads TGTGCCAGCTCCGACTTGGCGGGAGGCCTTCGGTCGTACAATGAGCAGTTCTTC. Its protein product is CASSDLAGGLRSYNEQFF.

This clonotype appeared a few times. V is TRBV5-1 and J is TRBJ1-6, with D perhaps TRBD1 (5 bases). The ends were cut back, 5 bases at V and 2 bases at J, with 11 bases in the middle. The CDR3 extends over 15 amino acids. The V gene's germline CDR1 is SGHRS and CDR2 YFSETQ. In nucleotides, the CDR3 is TGCGCCAGCAGAGGGGCGGCAGCCTATAATTCACCCCTCCACTTT. It specifies CASRGAAAYNSPLHF.

The chain carries TRBV5-1 and TRBJ2-1; D is possibly TRBD1 or TRBD2 (5 bases each). Trimming shortened V by 4 bases and J by 4 bases, and 12 bases separated the two germline ends. The CDR3 is 14 residues long. Germline loops: CDR1 SGHRS, CDR2 YFSETQ. The CDR3 DNA sequence: TGCGCCAGCAGCCCCCGGGACGCGTACAATGAGCAGTTCTTC. Its protein product is CASSPRDAYNEQFF.

In this sample, this clonotype turned up a few times. V and J are TRBV7-8 and TRBJ2-7; 7 nucleotides line up with TRBD2. This CDR3 is 16 amino acids long. Trimming took 5 bases from V and 3 from J; bases not matched to a gene: 13. CDR1 and CDR2 (germline): SGHVS, FQNEAQ. For the CDR3, the DNA is TGTGCCAGCAGCAGGGAAGGCGGGAGTAACATCTACGAGCAGTACTTC. Its protein is CASSREGGSNIYEQYF.

This clonotype was counted only a few times. V and J are TRBV24-1 and TRBJ2-3; D not resolved. Germline CDR1 reads KGHDR; CDR2 reads SFDVKD. This CDR3 is built from 15 residues. V dropped 5 bases and J dropped 3 bases, with 14 bases sitting between them. The CDR3 region has the DNA TGTGCCACCAGTGCCCCGCACCGGGCAACAGATACGCAGTATTTT. This sequence encodes CATSAPHRATDTQYF.

The CDR3 DNA sequence: TGTGCCAGCAGTTTAGGGAGGCTGGGAAGTCAGCCCCAGCATTTT. Its translation is CASSLGRLGSQPQHF. The rearrangement joins TRBV27 to TRBJ1-5; no clear D. The CDR3 extends over 15 amino acids. Germline V gene sequence: CDR1 MNHEY, CDR2 SMNVEV (reference sequence). The V end lost 2 bases, the J end lost 6 bases, and 14 bases lay between the germline ends.

The V call is TRBV15, the J call TRBJ1-3; D gene ambiguous. The CDR3 is made up of 17 amino acids. Germline CDR1 reads LNHNV; CDR2 reads YYDKDF (reference sequence). V was shortened by 5 bases and J by 0 bases, with 17 bases between the two germline ends. CDR3 residues: CATSERYSLGSGNTIYF. CDR3 in DNA: TGTGCCACCAGCGAGAGGTACTCTCTTGGCTCTGGAAACACCATATATTTT.

This clonotype was detected many times. Compared with germline, one end of the junction differs, possibly owing to a read error. The chain couples TRBV5-1 to TRBJ1-1; 7 nucleotides match TRBD1. CDR3 length equals 14 residues. Germline V CDR1 and CDR2: SGHRS, YFSETQ. CDR3 loop: CASSLDRANTEAFF. The DNA for the CDR3 is TGTGCCAGCAGCTTAGACAGGGCGAACACTGAAGCTTTCTTT.

This clonotype was seen more than once but under ten times. The chain links TRBV5-1 to TRBJ2-3; 7 nucleotides agree with TRBD1. The CDR3 is 15 residues long. J was trimmed by 9 bases and V by 0 bases; bases with no gene match: 10. The germline V gene encodes CDR1 SGHRS and CDR2 YFSETQ. The DNA for the CDR3 is TGCGCCAGCAGCTTGGAGGGGACAGTCGGGAACACGCAGTATTTT. Protein product: CASSLEGTVGNTQYF.

This clonotype was seen repeatedly, ten times or more. The V and J genes are TRBV24-1 and TRBJ1-5; D is ambiguous. The CDR3 has 14 amino acids. Trimming took off 3 bases at V and 4 bases at J, with 9 bases between the two ends. CDR1 is KGHDR, CDR2 SFDVKD, per germline. The CDR3 DNA sequence: TGTGCCACCAGTGATGGCGGTTTTAATCAGCCCCAGCATTTT. This sequence encodes CATSDGGFNQPQHF.